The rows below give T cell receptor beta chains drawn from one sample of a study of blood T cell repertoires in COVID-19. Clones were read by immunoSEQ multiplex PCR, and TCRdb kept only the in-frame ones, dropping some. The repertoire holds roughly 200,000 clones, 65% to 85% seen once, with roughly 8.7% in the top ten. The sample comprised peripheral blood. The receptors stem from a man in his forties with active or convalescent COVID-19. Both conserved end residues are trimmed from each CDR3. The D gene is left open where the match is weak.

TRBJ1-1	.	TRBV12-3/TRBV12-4	ASRQGGNTEAF
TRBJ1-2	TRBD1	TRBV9	ASSAGTDRNNYGYT
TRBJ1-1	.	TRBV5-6	ASSISWGAGEAF
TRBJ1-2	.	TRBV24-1	ATSDTPTLGYT
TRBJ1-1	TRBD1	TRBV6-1	ASSTLDRGGTEAF
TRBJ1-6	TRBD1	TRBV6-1	ASSEYWGQGRHNSPLH
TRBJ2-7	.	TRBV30	AWSFTEYEQY
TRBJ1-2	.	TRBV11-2	ASSPTTESGYT
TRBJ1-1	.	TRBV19	ASSNREGRAF
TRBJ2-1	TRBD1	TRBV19	ASGPGQGRYNEQF
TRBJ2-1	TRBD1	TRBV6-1	ASSEDRELYNEQF
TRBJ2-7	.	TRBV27	ASSLGLTYEQY